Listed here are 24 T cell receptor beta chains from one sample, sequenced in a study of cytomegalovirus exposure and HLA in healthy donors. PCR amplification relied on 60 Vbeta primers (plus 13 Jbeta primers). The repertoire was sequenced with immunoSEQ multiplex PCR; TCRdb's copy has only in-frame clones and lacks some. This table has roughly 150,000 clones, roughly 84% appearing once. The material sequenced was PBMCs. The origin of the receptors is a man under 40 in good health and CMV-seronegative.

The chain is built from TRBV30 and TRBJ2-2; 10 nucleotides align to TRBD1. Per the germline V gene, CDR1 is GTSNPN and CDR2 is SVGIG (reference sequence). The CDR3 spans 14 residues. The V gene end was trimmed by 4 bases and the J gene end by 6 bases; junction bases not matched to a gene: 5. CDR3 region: CAWTRDRGSGELFF. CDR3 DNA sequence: TGTGCCTGGACCCGGGACAGGGGATCCGGGGAGCTGTTTTTT.

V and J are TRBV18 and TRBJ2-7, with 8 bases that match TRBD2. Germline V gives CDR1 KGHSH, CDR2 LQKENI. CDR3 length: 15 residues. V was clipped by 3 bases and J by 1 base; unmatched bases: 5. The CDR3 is CASSPGLVVSYEQYF. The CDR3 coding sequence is TGTGCCAGCTCACCGGGACTAGTGGTATCCTACGAGCAGTACTTC.

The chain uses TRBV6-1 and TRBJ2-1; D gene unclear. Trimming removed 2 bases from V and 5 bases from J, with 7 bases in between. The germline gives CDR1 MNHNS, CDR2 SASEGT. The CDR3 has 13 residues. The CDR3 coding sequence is TGTGCCAGCAGTGAATTCAGAAACAATGAGCAGTTCTTC. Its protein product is CASSEFRNNEQFF.

CDR3 coding DNA: TGCAGTGCTGGCAATACCCCAGTATGGTTCTTC. This gives the protein CSAGNTPVWFF. V usage is TRBV20-1 and J usage is TRBJ2-1; D unclear. Germline-derived CDR1 and CDR2 are DFQATT and SNEGSKA (reference sequence). V dropped 5 bases and J dropped 15 bases, with 17 bases sitting between them. This CDR3 is 11 amino acids long.

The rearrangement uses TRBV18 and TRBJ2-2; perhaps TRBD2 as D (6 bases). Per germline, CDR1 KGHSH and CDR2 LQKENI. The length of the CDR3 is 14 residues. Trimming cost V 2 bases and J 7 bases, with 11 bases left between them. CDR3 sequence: CASSPNLALGELFF. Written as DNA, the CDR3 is TGTGCCAGCTCACCAAACCTAGCGCTCGGGGAGCTGTTTTTT. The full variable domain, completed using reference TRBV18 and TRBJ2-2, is NAGVMQNPRHLVRRRGQEARLRCSPMKGHSHVYWYRQLPEEGLKFMVYLQKENIIDESGMPKERFSAEFPKEGPSILRIQQVVRGDSAAYFCASSPNLALGELFFGEGSRLTVL.

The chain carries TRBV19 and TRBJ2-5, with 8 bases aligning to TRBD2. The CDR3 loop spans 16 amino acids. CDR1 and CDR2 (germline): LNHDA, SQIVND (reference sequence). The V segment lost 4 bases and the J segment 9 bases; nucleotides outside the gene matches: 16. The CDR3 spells CASSNRLASPSGAQYF. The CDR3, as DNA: TGTGCCAGTAGTAACCGACTAGCGAGTCCCTCCGGGGCCCAGTACTTC.

As DNA, the CDR3 is TGTGCCAGCAGGAGTCTAGCGGGGGGACAATACACAGATACGCAGTATTTT. Its translation is CASRSLAGGQYTDTQYF. V is TRBV28 and J is TRBJ2-3; 11 bases line up with TRBD2. J lost 2 bases, V lost 6 bases, and 10 bases had no gene match. Germline V CDR1 and CDR2: MDHEN, SYDVKM. CDR3 length: 17 residues.

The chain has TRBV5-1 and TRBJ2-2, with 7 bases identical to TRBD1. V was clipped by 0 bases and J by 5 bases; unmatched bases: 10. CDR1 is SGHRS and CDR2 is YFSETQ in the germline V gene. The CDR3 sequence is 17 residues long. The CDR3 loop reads CASSLARRQGVTGELFF. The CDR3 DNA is TGCGCCAGCAGCTTGGCCCGGCGGCAGGGGGTAACCGGGGAGCTGTTTTTT.

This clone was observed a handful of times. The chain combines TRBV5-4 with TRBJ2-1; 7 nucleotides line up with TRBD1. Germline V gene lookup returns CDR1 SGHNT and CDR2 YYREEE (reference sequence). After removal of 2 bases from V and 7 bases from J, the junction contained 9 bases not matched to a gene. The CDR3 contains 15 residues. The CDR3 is CASSFGTAVGNEQFF. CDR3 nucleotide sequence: TGTGCCAGCAGCTTCGGGACAGCTGTGGGAAATGAGCAGTTCTTC. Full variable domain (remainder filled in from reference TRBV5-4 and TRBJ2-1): ETGVTQSPTHLIKTRGQQVTLRCSSQSGHNTVSWYQQALGQGPQFIFQYYREEENGRGNFPPRFSGLQFPNYSSELNVNALELDDSALYLCASSFGTAVGNEQFFGPGTRLTVL.

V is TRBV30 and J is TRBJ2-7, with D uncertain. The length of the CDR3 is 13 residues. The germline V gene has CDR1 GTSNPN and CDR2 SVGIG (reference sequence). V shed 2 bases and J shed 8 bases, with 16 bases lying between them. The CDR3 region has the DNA TGTGCCTGGAGTCCCTACTCTGTAATAAAGCAGTACTTC. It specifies CAWSPYSVIKQYF.

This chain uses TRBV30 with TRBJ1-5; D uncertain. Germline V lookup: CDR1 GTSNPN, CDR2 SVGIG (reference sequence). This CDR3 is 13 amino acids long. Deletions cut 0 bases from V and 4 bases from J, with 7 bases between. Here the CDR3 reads CAWSVWQNQPQHF. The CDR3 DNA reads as TGTGCCTGGAGTGTATGGCAAAATCAGCCCCAGCATTTT.

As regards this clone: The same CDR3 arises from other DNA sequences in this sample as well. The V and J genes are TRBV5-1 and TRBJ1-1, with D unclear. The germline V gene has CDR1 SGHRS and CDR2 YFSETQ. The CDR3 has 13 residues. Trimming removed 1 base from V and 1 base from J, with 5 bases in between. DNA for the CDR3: TGCGCCAGCAGCTTGAACAGGAACACTGAAGCTTTCTTT. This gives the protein CASSLNRNTEAFF.

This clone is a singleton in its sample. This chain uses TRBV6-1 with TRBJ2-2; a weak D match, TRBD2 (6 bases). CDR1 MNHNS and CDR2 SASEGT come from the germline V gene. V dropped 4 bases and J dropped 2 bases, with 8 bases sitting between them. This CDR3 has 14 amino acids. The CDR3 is CASSGRENTGELFF. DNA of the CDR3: TGTGCCAGCAGTGGGCGGGAAAACACCGGGGAGCTGTTTTTT.

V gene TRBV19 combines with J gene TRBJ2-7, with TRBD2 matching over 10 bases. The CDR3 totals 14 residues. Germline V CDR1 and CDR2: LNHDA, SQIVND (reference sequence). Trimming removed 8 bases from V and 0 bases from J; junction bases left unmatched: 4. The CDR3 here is CASGRTSGSYEQYF. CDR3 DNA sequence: TGTGCCAGTGGCCGGACTAGCGGCTCCTACGAGCAGTACTTC.

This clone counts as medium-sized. CDR3 DNA: TGTGCCAGCAGCACGAGGGTAGCTTACGAGCAGTACTTC. This encodes CASSTRVAYEQYF. The chain employs TRBV6-5 and TRBJ2-7; D possibly corresponds to TRBD2 (5 bases). Germline CDR1 MNHEY, CDR2 SVGAGI. This CDR3 contains 13 residues. V was trimmed by 6 bases and J by 4 bases, leaving 13 bases between them.

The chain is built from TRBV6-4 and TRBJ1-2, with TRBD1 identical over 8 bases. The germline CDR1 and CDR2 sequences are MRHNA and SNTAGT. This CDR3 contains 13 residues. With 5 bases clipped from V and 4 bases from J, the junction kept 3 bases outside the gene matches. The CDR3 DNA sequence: TGTGCCAGCAGTACCGGGACAGGCTATGGCTACACCTTC. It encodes CASSTGTGYGYTF.

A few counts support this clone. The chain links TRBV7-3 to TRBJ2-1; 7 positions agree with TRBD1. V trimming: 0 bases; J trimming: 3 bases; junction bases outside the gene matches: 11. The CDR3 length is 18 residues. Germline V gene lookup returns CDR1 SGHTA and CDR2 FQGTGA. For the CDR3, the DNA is TGTGCCAGCAGCTTAACGTCCGGACAGGCTGGGTTCTACAATGAGCAGTTCTTC. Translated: CASSLTSGQAGFYNEQFF.

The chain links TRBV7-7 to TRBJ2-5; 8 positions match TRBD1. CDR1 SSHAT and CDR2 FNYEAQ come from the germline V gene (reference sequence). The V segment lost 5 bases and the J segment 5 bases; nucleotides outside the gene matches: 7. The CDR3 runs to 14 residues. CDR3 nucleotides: TGTGCCAGCAGCACCGACAGGGGATCGGAGACCCAGTACTTC. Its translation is CASSTDRGSETQYF. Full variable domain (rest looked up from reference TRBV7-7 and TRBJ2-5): GAGVSQSPRYKVTKRGQDVTLRCDPISSHATLYWYQQALGQGPEFLTYFNYEAQPDKSGLPSDRFSAERPEGSISTLTIQRTEQRDSAMYRCASSTDRGSETQYFGPGTRLLVL.

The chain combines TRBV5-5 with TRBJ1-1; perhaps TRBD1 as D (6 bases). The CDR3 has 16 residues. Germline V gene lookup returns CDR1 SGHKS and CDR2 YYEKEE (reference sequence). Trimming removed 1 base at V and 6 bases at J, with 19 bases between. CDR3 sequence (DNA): TGTGCCAGCAGCTTGACCCTCTGGACAGCCAATGCTGAAGCTTTCTTT. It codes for CASSLTLWTANAEAFF.

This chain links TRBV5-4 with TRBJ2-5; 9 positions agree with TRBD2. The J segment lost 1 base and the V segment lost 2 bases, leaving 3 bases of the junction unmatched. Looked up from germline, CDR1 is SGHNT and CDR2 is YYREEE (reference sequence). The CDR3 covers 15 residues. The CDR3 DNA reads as TGTGCCAGCAGCTTATTAGCGGGAGTCCAAGAGACCCAGTACTTC. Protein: CASSLLAGVQETQYF.

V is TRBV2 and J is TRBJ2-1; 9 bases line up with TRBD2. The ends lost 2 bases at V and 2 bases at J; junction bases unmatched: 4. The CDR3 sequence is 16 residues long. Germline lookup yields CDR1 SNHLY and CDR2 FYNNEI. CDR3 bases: TGTGCCAGCAGTGAATTCCGCGGGGGGGCCTACAATGAGCAGTTCTTC. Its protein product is CASSEFRGGAYNEQFF.

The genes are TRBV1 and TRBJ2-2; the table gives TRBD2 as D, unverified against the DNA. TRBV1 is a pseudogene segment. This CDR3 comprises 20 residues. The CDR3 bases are TGCACCAGCAGCCACCGATGGGAGCGAAATCCCCGGCCAAACACCGGGGAGCTGTTTTTT. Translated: CTSSHRWERNPRPNTGELFF.

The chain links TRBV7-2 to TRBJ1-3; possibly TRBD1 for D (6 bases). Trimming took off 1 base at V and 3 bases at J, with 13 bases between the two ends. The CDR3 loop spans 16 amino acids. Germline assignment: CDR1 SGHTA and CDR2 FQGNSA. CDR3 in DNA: TGTGCCAGCAGCTTAGTGGGGACAACTGATGGAAACACCATATATTTT. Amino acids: CASSLVGTTDGNTIYF.

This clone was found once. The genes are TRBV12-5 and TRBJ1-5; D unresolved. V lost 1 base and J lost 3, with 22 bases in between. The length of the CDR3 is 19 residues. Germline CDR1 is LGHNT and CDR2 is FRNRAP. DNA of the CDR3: TGTGCTAGTGGTTTGGCGGGGAGTTTTACGACCGTACTCAATCAGCCCCAGCATTTT. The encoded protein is CASGLAGSFTTVLNQPQHF.